Presented here are 24 T cell receptor beta chains from one specimen sequenced in a study of breast tumors, draining lymph nodes, adjacent tissues. A single record per CDR3 protein comes from TCRdb applying MiXCR to the multiplex PCR reads. The sample shows approximately 190,000 distinct CDR3 sequences, 31% of them seen only once. Axillary draining lymph nodes of breast cancer patients supplied the node samples. Sequenced input: axillary lymph node tissue. Source of these receptors: a female donor with breast cancer. Some clones in this sample may be carry-over from other donors' samples.

This clonotype showed up many times. The chain recombines TRBV3-1 with TRBJ1-4; D not resolved. This CDR3 is built from 14 residues. Looked up from germline, CDR1 is LGHDT and CDR2 is YNNKEL (reference sequence). Trimming removed 6 bases at V and 2 bases at J, with 10 bases between. The CDR3: CASRAGSTNEKLFF. The CDR3 DNA follows: TGTGCCAGCAGGGCAGGTTCTACTAATGAAAAACTGTTTTTT.

The chain combines TRBV2 with TRBJ1-6, with 7 nucleotides matching TRBD1. The CDR3 consists of 14 residues. Germline loops: CDR1 SNHLY, CDR2 FYNNEI. With V trimmed by 3 bases and J by 7 bases, 3 bases remained unmatched. CDR3 DNA sequence: TGTGCCAGCAGTGACGACAGGGTGAATTCACCCCTCCACTTT. This codes for CASSDDRVNSPLHF.

The chain joins TRBV4-3 to TRBJ1-4; 7 bases agree with TRBD1. CDR1 and CDR2 (germline): LGHNA, YSLEER. The CDR3 is made up of 13 amino acids. V lost 3 bases and J lost 7; bases outside the gene matches: 2. The CDR3 DNA reads as TGCGCCAGCAGCCAGCAGGGGGTTGAAAAACTGTTTTTT. It specifies CASSQQGVEKLFF.

On this clonotype: A much larger clone differs from this one at a single base, so this may be a read error. The rearrangement links TRBV9 to TRBJ2-6, with D tentatively TRBD1 (5 bases). CDR1 SGDLS and CDR2 YYNGEE come from the germline V gene. This CDR3 has 17 residues. The CDR3 loop reads CASSQRHTSSGATVLTF. CDR3 bases: TGTGCCAGCAGCCAACGACACACCAGCTCTGGGGCCACCGTCCTGACTTTC.

At least ten counts were recorded for this clonotype. The chain is built from TRBV30 and TRBJ2-2, with a possible D match to TRBD1 (6 bases). The V end was cut by 0 bases, the J end by 3 bases, with 11 bases between. Germline assignment: CDR1 GTSNPN and CDR2 SVGIG (reference sequence). This CDR3 is 15 amino acids long. Here the CDR3 reads CAWSVGGLDTGELFF. The CDR3 DNA is TGTGCCTGGAGTGTAGGGGGTTTGGACACCGGGGAGCTGTTTTTT.

This clonotype turned up a few times. This chain uses TRBV5-4 with TRBJ2-7; a weak D match, TRBD1 (6 bases). The germline V and J ends were trimmed by 3 bases and 2 bases, with 9 bases remaining between them. Germline values: CDR1 SGHNT, CDR2 YYREEE (reference sequence). There are 13 residues in the CDR3. CDR3 coding DNA: TGTGCCAGCAGCTCCCGGGACACCTACGAGCAGTACTTC. Encoded protein: CASSSRDTYEQYF.

The gene calls are TRBV25-1 and TRBJ1-5, with D possibly being TRBD1 (6 bases). Germline V gene sequence: CDR1 MGHDK, CDR2 SYGVNS. This CDR3 has 14 amino acids. The CDR3 DNA follows: TGTGCTAGGAGGGGGGGGGGAAGCAATCAGCCCCAGCATTTT. This codes for CARRGGGSNQPQHF.

This clonotype has ten or more counts. The chain is built from TRBV19 and TRBJ1-2; 8 bases are a match to TRBD1. V shed 6 bases, J shed 5 bases, and the junction held 14 bases outside the gene matches. CDR3 length equals 16 residues. Germline loops: CDR1 LNHDA, CDR2 SQIVND (reference sequence). The CDR3 spells CASSDRRTGLDYGYTF. CDR3 DNA sequence: TGTGCCAGTAGCGACCGCAGGACAGGGTTGGATTATGGCTACACCTTC.

This clonotype has at least ten counts. The chain carries TRBV20-1 and TRBJ1-1; D is ambiguous. V was shortened by 5 bases and J by 3 bases, with 10 bases between the two germline ends. CDR1 is DFQATT and CDR2 is SNEGSKA in the germline V gene (reference sequence). The CDR3 is 12 amino acids. CDR3 region: CSALITDTEAFF. In DNA form, the CDR3 reads TGCAGTGCTCTGATAACTGACACTGAAGCTTTCTTT.

The V call is TRBV20-1, the J call TRBJ2-5; 16 bases map to TRBD2. V was clipped by 7 bases and J by 7 bases; unmatched bases: 12. CDR1 DFQATT and CDR2 SNEGSKA come from the germline V gene (reference sequence). The CDR3 consists of 16 residues. The CDR3 nucleotides read TGCAGTGTGGGGACTAGCGGGGGGGCCGAGGGGCTGACCCAGTACTTC. Translation: CSVGTSGGAEGLTQYF.

A remark on this clonotype: In this CDR3 the conserved last residue, phenylalanine or tryptophan, is missing, so a read error is likely. As DNA, the CDR3 is TGTGCCAGCCCTATAGGGAGTAGTAATGAAAAACTGTTTCTT. This gives the protein CASPIGSSNEKLFL. This chain links TRBV7-9 with TRBJ1-4; D not resolved. The V end was cut by 8 bases, the J end by 4 bases, with 14 bases between. The CDR3 consists of 14 residues. From germline, CDR1 is SEHNR and CDR2 FQNEAQ (reference sequence).

For the CDR3, the DNA is TGTGCCAGCAGCGTAGGACATCCCGACTCTGGAAACACCATATATTTT. Amino acid sequence: CASSVGHPDSGNTIYF. The V call is TRBV9, the J call TRBJ1-3, with D uncertain. The CDR3 spans 16 residues. Trimming took off 0 bases at V and 0 bases at J, with 10 bases between the two ends. Germline-derived CDR1 and CDR2 are SGDLS and YYNGEE. The full variable domain, in which reference TRBV9 and TRBJ1-3 provide the parts outside the CDR3, is DSGVTQTPKHLITATGQRVTLRCSPRSGDLSVYWYQQSLDQGLQFLIQYYNGEERAKGNILERFSAQQFPDLHSELNLSSLELGDSALYFCASSVGHPDSGNTIYFGEGSWLTVV.

The V and J genes are TRBV24-1 and TRBJ2-2, with 10 bases fitting TRBD2. Germline assignment: CDR1 KGHDR and CDR2 SFDVKD. Trimming cost V 3 bases and J 4 bases; bases outside gene matches: 7. The CDR3 covers 17 residues. The CDR3 spells CATSDPLAGEGTGELFF. Here the CDR3 DNA reads TGTGCCACCAGTGATCCTCTAGCGGGAGAAGGCACCGGGGAGCTGTTTTTT.

This clonotype has at least ten counts. This chain connects TRBV2 to TRBJ1-4, with D possibly matching TRBD1 (5 bases). V was clipped by 1 base and J by 5 bases, with 8 bases between them. Germline CDR1 SNHLY, CDR2 FYNNEI. The CDR3 is made up of 14 amino acids. DNA of the CDR3: TGTGCCAGCAGTGAAGGGACAATGAATGAAAAACTGTTTTTT. Its protein is CASSEGTMNEKLFF.

This clonotype was seen ten or more times. The chain has TRBV4-3 and TRBJ2-1, with 8 bases fitting TRBD1. In germline, CDR1 is LGHNA, CDR2 YSLEER. J lost 4 bases, V lost 3 bases, and 17 bases had no gene match. The CDR3 contains 19 residues. CDR3 bases: TGCGCCAGCAGCCATGCCGGGACAGGCCCGAGTCTACCTTACAATGAGCAGTTCTTC. It specifies CASSHAGTGPSLPYNEQFF.

This clonotype appeared a few times. Just one base apart from a much larger clone, this may be a read error. V and J are TRBV19 and TRBJ2-1; the D gene could be TRBD1 or TRBD2 (6 bases each). Germline lookup yields CDR1 LNHDA and CDR2 SQIVND (reference sequence). This CDR3 spans 17 amino acids. The CDR3 nucleotides read TGTGCCAGTAGCTACTTGTCGGGGGCTAGCTCGAACAATGAGCAGTCCTTC. It is translated as CASSYLSGASSNNEQSF.

Concerning this clonotype itself: The junction differs from germline at one of its ends, possibly a read error. The V gene is TRBV6-1, the J gene TRBJ1-4, with TRBD1 matching 8 bases. The CDR3 length is 14 residues. Germline lookup yields CDR1 MNHNS and CDR2 SASEGT. The DNA of the CDR3 is TGCGCCAGCAGTGAGGACAGGGAGAATGAAAAACTGTTTTTT. Translation gives CASSEDRENEKLFF.

This clonotype was observed many times. The chain recombines TRBV7-2 with TRBJ1-5; a possible D gene is TRBD1 (6 bases). V lost 1 base to trimming and J lost 6 bases, with 13 bases between them. Germline CDR1 SGHTA, CDR2 FQGNSA. The CDR3 totals 15 residues. The CDR3: CASSLEAGDGQPQHF. CDR3 coding DNA: TGTGCCAGCAGCTTAGAGGCAGGGGATGGTCAGCCCCAGCATTTT.

This clonotype was detected ten times or more. The chain joins TRBV12-3 or TRBV12-4 to TRBJ2-6; no firm D call. The CDR3 is 15 amino acids. V lost 2 bases to trimming and J lost 4 bases, with 9 bases between them. The CDR3 nucleotides are TGTGCCAGCAGTTTATCGGGTCGGGGGGCCAACGTCCTGACTTTC. Protein product: CASSLSGRGANVLTF.

Regarding this clonotype: A much larger clone sits a single nucleotide away, making a read error possible. The chain recombines TRBV20-1 with TRBJ1-5; 7 bases align to TRBD1. The CDR3 is 14 amino acids. Germline V lookup: CDR1 DFQATT, CDR2 SNEGSKA (reference sequence). CDR3 residues: CSATSGTVNPPQHF. The DNA for the CDR3 is TGCAGTGCTACTTCCGGGACAGTCAATCCGCCCCAGCATTTT.

Ten or more counts support this clonotype. This chain joins TRBV19 and TRBJ2-1; no clear D. Germline CDR1 LNHDA, CDR2 SQIVND (reference sequence). The CDR3 has 13 amino acids. V was pared by 0 bases and J by 5 bases, with 5 bases between. The CDR3 spells CASSIDTDNEQFF. Here the CDR3 DNA reads TGTGCCAGTAGTATAGATACAGACAATGAGCAGTTCTTC. The variable domain in full, with the rest retrieved from reference TRBV19 and TRBJ2-1, is DGGITQSPKYLFRKEGQNVTLSCEQNLNHDAMYWYRQDPGQGLRLIYYSQIVNDFQKGDIAEGYSVSREKKESFPLTVTSAQKNPTAFYLCASSIDTDNEQFFGPGTRLTVL.

The table lists this clonotype with a few counts. V and J are TRBV19 and TRBJ2-1, with 8 bases that match TRBD2. This CDR3 contains 14 residues. The V segment lost 5 bases and the J segment 9 bases; nucleotides outside the gene matches: 9. Germline values: CDR1 LNHDA, CDR2 SQIVND (reference sequence). Written as DNA, the CDR3 is TGTGCCAGTAGTGGCGGGGGGCCGGTCACTGAGCAGTTCTTC. It yields the protein CASSGGGPVTEQFF.

Of note for this clonotype: Germline is not matched at one junction end, which may reflect a read error. The chain recombines TRBV24-1 with TRBJ1-4; D is uncertain. CDR3 length: 14 amino acids. Germline V gives CDR1 KGHDR, CDR2 SFDVKD. CDR3 DNA: TGTGCCGCCAGTGATTCCACAACTAATGAAAAACTGTTTTTT. Amino acid sequence: CAASDSTTNEKLFF.

The sample holds many counts of this clonotype. The chain recombines TRBV20-1 with TRBJ2-3, with 9 bases matching TRBD1. Per germline, CDR1 DFQATT and CDR2 SNEGSKA (reference sequence). This CDR3 is 18 amino acids long. Unmatched junction bases numbered 15, after V lost 3 bases and J lost 2 bases. CDR3 region: CSARSDPGQGITTDTQYF. CDR3 sequence (DNA): TGCAGTGCTAGGTCAGATCCGGGACAGGGAATTACCACAGATACGCAGTATTTT.